This paragraph reports one T cell receptor beta chain. This specimen belongs to a study of cytomegalovirus exposure and HLA in healthy donors. Trimming removed 6 bases from V and 6 bases from J, with 8 bases in between. Germline CDR1 is MNHNY and CDR2 is SVGAGI (reference sequence). The CDR3 is made up of 11 amino acids. PCR amplification relied on 60 Vbeta primers (plus 13 Jbeta primers). Assay used: immunoSEQ multiplex PCR; TCRdb lists only in-frame clones, some missing. Its table records tens of thousands of clones. The sample was PBMCs. The rearrangement links TRBV6-6 to TRBJ1-2; unclear D gene. The clonotype comes from a woman aged 18-30 years in good health and CMV-seronegative. The CDR3 reads CASSHGDGYTF. In DNA, the CDR3 is TGTGCCAGCAGCCACGGGGATGGCTACACCTTC.